Below are 22 T cell receptor beta chains sequenced from a single sample in a study of PD-1 blockade in classical Hodgkin lymphoma. Method: immunoSEQ multiplex PCR; TCRdb's copy keeps in-frame clones and lacks some. The sample lists around 66,000 clones, 71% occurring once. Each patient experienced a relapse that followed autologous stem cell transplantation, and brentuximab vedotin exposure varied. Sample: peripheral blood mononuclear cells (PBMCs), taken before the second cycle of nivolumab. The receptors originated from a human donor with classical Hodgkin lymphoma.

The rearrangement joins TRBV7-2 to TRBJ2-1, with D uncertain. This CDR3 contains 14 residues. Looked up from germline, CDR1 is SGHTA and CDR2 is FQGNSA. V was cut by 4 bases and J by 2 bases, with 9 bases left in between. This chain's CDR3 is CASSSWGTYNEQFF. CDR3 sequence (DNA): TGTGCCAGCAGCTCCTGGGGAACCTACAATGAGCAGTTCTTC.

There are a few counts of this clone. The chain has TRBV29-1 and TRBJ1-1; D unclear. The CDR3 sequence is 13 residues long. Germline V gene sequence: CDR1 SQVTM, CDR2 ANQGSEA. Trimming removed 7 bases at V and 3 bases at J, with 15 bases between. The DNA for the CDR3 is TGCAGCGGGCAAAGGGAAGGATACACTGAAGCTTTCTTT. It codes for CSGQREGYTEAFF.

The rearrangement uses TRBV28 and TRBJ2-7, with D perhaps being TRBD1 or TRBD2 (5 bases each). The CDR3 extends over 18 amino acids. The ends were cut back, 2 bases at V and 0 bases at J, with 20 bases in the middle. From germline, CDR1 is MDHEN and CDR2 SYDVKM. The CDR3: CASSLPRDLALLSYEQYF. CDR3 in DNA: TGTGCCAGCAGTTTACCCAGGGACCTAGCCCTACTCTCCTACGAGCAGTACTTC.

The J gene is TRBJ2-2, the V gene TRBV6-1; no reliable D call. CDR3 size: 15 residues. Trimming left V 6 bases short and J 4 bases short, with 15 bases between. Germline values: CDR1 MNHNS, CDR2 SASEGT. Written as DNA, the CDR3 is TGTGCCAGCAGGGTTGAGTCGGCCCTCACCGGGGAGCTGTTTTTT. Residues: CASRVESALTGELFF.

This sequence joins TRBV6-5 and TRBJ1-4; weak D call: TRBD1 (5 bases). The germline V gene has CDR1 MNHEY and CDR2 SVGAGI. Trimming stripped 0 bases from V and 4 bases from J, with 9 bases between. The CDR3 is made up of 15 amino acids. This CDR3 reads CASSYSGAYNEKLFF. CDR3 sequence (DNA): TGTGCCAGCAGTTACTCCGGGGCTTATAATGAAAAACTGTTTTTT.

The rearrangement joins TRBV19 to TRBJ2-7; D is unresolved. The V end was cut by 4 bases, the J end by 3 bases, with 16 bases between. The CDR3 contains 15 residues. Germline loops: CDR1 LNHDA, CDR2 SQIVND (reference sequence). This chain's CDR3 is CASSTLDTRLYEQYF. The CDR3 nucleotides are TGTGCCAGTAGTACCTTAGACACCCGACTCTACGAGCAGTACTTC.

The genes are TRBV29-1 and TRBJ2-7; 7 bases are shared with TRBD1. Per the germline V gene, CDR1 is SQVTM and CDR2 is ANQGSEA. The J segment lost 6 bases and the V segment lost 7 bases, leaving 12 bases of the junction unmatched. This CDR3 comprises 13 residues. The CDR3 nucleotides read TGCAGCGGAGCAAATGGGACAGTTGGCGAGCAGTACTTC. Translated, it gives CSGANGTVGEQYF.

The rearrangement uses TRBV28 and TRBJ1-5; D unclear. The CDR3 contains 13 residues. Per the germline V gene, CDR1 is MDHEN and CDR2 is SYDVKM. V shed 10 bases and J shed 6 bases, with 16 bases lying between them. CDR3 coding DNA: TGTGCCACCTTTACCCCCGGGAGTCAGCCCCAGCATTTT. Encoded protein: CATFTPGSQPQHF.

This clone was counted a few times. The chain joins TRBV6-1 to TRBJ2-7; 8 nucleotides agree with TRBD2. The CDR3 is 14 amino acids. Germline V gene data show CDR1 as MNHNS and CDR2 as SASEGT. V shed 3 bases, J shed 5 bases, and the junction held 6 bases outside the gene matches. The CDR3 region has the DNA TGTGCCAGCAGTGAGTTTGGACTAGCTGACGAGCAGTACTTC. Amino acids: CASSEFGLADEQYF.

This chain uses TRBV5-1 with TRBJ2-6; tentative D call: TRBD1 (5 bases). This CDR3 has 16 residues. Trimming took 4 bases from V and 4 from J, leaving 15 bases between them. CDR1 SGHRS and CDR2 YFSETQ come from the germline V gene. CDR3 in amino acids: CASSAGASDGANVLTF. The CDR3 region has the DNA TGCGCCAGCAGCGCTGGGGCCAGTGACGGGGCCAACGTCCTGACTTTC.

This clone was detected only a few times. The J gene is TRBJ2-3, the V gene TRBV6-6; tentative D call: TRBD1 (6 bases). The CDR3 is 16 amino acids. V was trimmed by 2 bases and J by 3 bases, leaving 15 bases between them. CDR1 is MNHNY and CDR2 is SVGAGI in the germline V gene (reference sequence). The CDR3 reads CASSYPDSPRTDTQYF. The CDR3 bases are TGTGCCAGCAGTTACCCGGACAGTCCCAGGACAGATACGCAGTATTTT.

This clone occurred many times. The chain recombines TRBV7-3 with TRBJ2-7; D ambiguous. Germline V gene sequence: CDR1 SGHTA, CDR2 FQGTGA. V shed 4 bases and J shed 5 bases, with 12 bases lying between them. The CDR3 spans 13 residues. CDR3 protein: CASSSMNGDEQYF. For the CDR3, the DNA is TGTGCCAGCAGCTCCATGAATGGCGACGAGCAGTACTTC.

The V call is TRBV7-8, the J call TRBJ1-1; D may be TRBD1 (5 bases). The germline CDR1 and CDR2 sequences are SGHVS and FQNEAQ. Trimming shortened V by 6 bases and J by 0 bases, and 23 bases separated the two germline ends. The CDR3 covers 18 residues. The CDR3 nucleotides are TGTGCCAGCAGTCACGGGACTCGGACGATTAAGGTGAACACTGAAGCTTTCTTT. Translated, it gives CASSHGTRTIKVNTEAFF.

This clone was observed many times. The chain couples TRBV14 to TRBJ1-1; 9 nucleotides match TRBD1. The V and J ends lost 6 bases and 3 bases, in that order; junction bases with no gene match: 8. Germline V gene data show CDR1 as SGHDN and CDR2 as FVKESK. CDR3 length: 15 residues. This chain's CDR3 is CASRSTGGADTEAFF. The CDR3 DNA reads TGTGCCAGCAGGTCCACAGGGGGCGCGGACACTGAAGCTTTCTTT.

The chain carries TRBV5-6 and TRBJ2-7; D call uncertain. Per germline, CDR1 SGHDT and CDR2 YYEEEE. Trimming removed 0 bases at V and 3 bases at J, with 7 bases between. This CDR3 contains 13 residues. As DNA, the CDR3 is TGTGCCAGCAGCTTGGACTTATACTACGAGCAGTACTTC. Translation: CASSLDLYYEQYF.

V and J are TRBV27 and TRBJ1-6; no reliable D call. The CDR3 is made up of 13 amino acids. Trimming pared 4 bases from V and 7 bases from J, leaving 8 bases between. Germline V lookup: CDR1 MNHEY, CDR2 SMNVEV (reference sequence). The CDR3 spells CASSWLTNSPLHF. CDR3 sequence (DNA): TGTGCCAGCAGTTGGCTGACAAATTCACCCCTCCACTTT.

This chain links TRBV7-3 with TRBJ2-7; 9 bases fit TRBD1. Germline CDR1 SGHTA, CDR2 FQGTGA. This CDR3 region has 15 residues. V shed 5 bases and J 2 bases; nucleotides not matched to a gene: 7. CDR3 sequence reads: CASSPGGTGTYEQYF. The CDR3 nucleotides are TGTGCCAGCAGCCCAGGGGGGACAGGGACCTACGAGCAGTACTTC.

This clone came up a few times. This chain connects TRBV7-8 to TRBJ1-1; D is possibly TRBD1 (6 bases). CDR1 and CDR2 (germline): SGHVS, FQNEAQ. V was trimmed by 1 base and J by 0 bases, leaving 18 bases between them. The CDR3 sequence is 18 residues long. The DNA for the CDR3 is TGTGCCAGCAGCTTAGAGGTTTGGGGGGCCGGGATGAACACTGAAGCTTTCTTT. Translated, it gives CASSLEVWGAGMNTEAFF.

The J gene is TRBJ2-1, the V gene TRBV29-1; D unclear. The CDR3 is made up of 13 amino acids. CDR1 and CDR2 from the germline V gene are SQVTM and ANQGSEA. V gave up 7 bases and J gave up 9 bases, with 19 bases separating them. Here the CDR3 DNA reads TGCAGCGCTTCGGACCGGAATCGAGGTGAGCAGTTCTTC. Translating it yields CSASDRNRGEQFF.

The chain has TRBV5-1 and TRBJ1-3; 7 bases align to TRBD1. Germline CDR1 and CDR2: SGHRS and YFSETQ. The J segment lost 2 bases and the V segment lost 4 bases, leaving 3 bases of the junction unmatched. This CDR3 has 14 amino acids. The CDR3 DNA reads as TGCGCCAGCAGCCTGGGACAGCCTGGAAACACCATATATTTT. Amino acids: CASSLGQPGNTIYF. The entire variable domain, with the rest obtained from reference TRBV5-1 and TRBJ1-3, is as follows: KAGVTQTPRYLIKTRGQQVTLSCSPISGHRSVSWYQQTPGQGLQFLFEYFSETQRNKGNFPGRFSGRQFSNSRSEMNVSTLELGDSALYLCASSLGQPGNTIYFGEGSWLTVV.

This clone came up many times. The rearrangement links TRBV25-1 to TRBJ2-1; 12 nucleotides line up with TRBD2. Germline-derived CDR1 and CDR2 are MGHDK and SYGVNS. V was pared by 1 base and J by 15 bases, with 19 bases of the junction left unmatched. The CDR3 is 18 amino acids. CDR3 sequence: CASSESPGELAGGLGLFF. CDR3 coding DNA: TGTGCCAGCAGTGAATCCCCTGGGGAGCTAGCGGGAGGGCTGGGGTTGTTCTTC.

This rearrangement joins TRBV7-9 to TRBJ2-7; D unresolved. CDR1 and CDR2 (germline): SEHNR, FQNEAQ (reference sequence). The V end lost 5 bases, the J end lost 3 bases, and 5 bases lay between the germline ends. The CDR3 extends over 11 amino acids. In nucleotides, the CDR3 is TGTGCCAGCAGCCCCCTCTACGAGCAGTACTTC. It specifies CASSPLYEQYF.